The 23 T cell receptor beta chains below all came from one sample that was sequenced in a study of T cell responses to AZD1222 COVID-19 vaccine. TCRdb keeps only in-frame clones here, not all; method: immunoSEQ multiplex PCR. The sample includes some 180,000 clones, over 80% seen only once; the top ten take about 10%. The material was peripheral blood, obtained on day 0 of AZD1222 vaccination. The origin of the receptors is an adult in good health.

The chain recombines TRBV6-2 or TRBV6-3 with TRBJ2-5; 7 positions agree with TRBD1. CDR1 and CDR2 from the germline V gene are MNHEY and SVGEGT. The J segment lost 2 bases and the V segment lost 2 bases, leaving 2 bases of the junction unmatched. The CDR3 runs 14 residues. In DNA, the CDR3 is TGTGCCAGCAGTTACGGGACAGCGCAAGAGACCCAGTACTTC. This sequence encodes CASSYGTAQETQYF.

This sequence joins TRBV19 and TRBJ2-1; the match to TRBD1 covers 7 bases. CDR1 LNHDA and CDR2 SQIVND come from the germline V gene (reference sequence). V lost 3 bases, J lost 7 bases, and 3 bases stayed unmatched. The CDR3 extends over 13 amino acids. CDR3 sequence reads: CASSMTGLNEQFF. DNA for the CDR3: TGTGCCAGTAGTATGACAGGGTTAAATGAGCAGTTCTTC.

The chain joins TRBV5-6 to TRBJ1-2; D possibly corresponds to TRBD1 (6 bases). The CDR3 covers 16 residues. Per germline, CDR1 SGHDT and CDR2 YYEEEE. With 0 bases removed from V and 0 bases from J, the gap between germline ends came to 12 bases. The CDR3 DNA reads as TGTGCCAGCAGCTTGGATGGACAGCTATCTAACTATGGCTACACCTTC. It encodes CASSLDGQLSNYGYTF. Full variable domain (remainder filled in from reference TRBV5-6 and TRBJ1-2): DAGVTQSPTHLIKTRGQQVTLRCSPKSGHDTVSWYQQALGQGPQFIFQYYEEEERQRGNFPDRFSGHQFPNYSSELNVNALLLGDSALYLCASSLDGQLSNYGYTFGSGTRLTVV.

This rearrangement joins TRBV5-5 to TRBJ1-1; 8 nucleotides line up with TRBD1. Germline loops: CDR1 SGHKS, CDR2 YYEKEE (reference sequence). With 0 bases clipped from V and 5 bases from J, the junction kept 6 bases outside the gene matches. This CDR3 has 15 residues. The CDR3 sequence is CASSLGPRGRTEAFF. The CDR3 bases are TGTGCCAGCAGCTTGGGACCCAGGGGGCGAACTGAAGCTTTCTTT.

The V gene is TRBV6-5, the J gene TRBJ2-7; TRBD1 aligns across 7 bases. CDR3 length: 14 amino acids. Losses at the gene ends were 5 bases for V and 1 base for J; bases not matched to a gene: 5. CDR1 and CDR2 (germline): MNHEY, SVGAGI. CDR3 bases: TGTGCCAGCAGTCCGAAGACAGGGTCCTACGAGCAGTACGTC. Its protein is CASSPKTGSYEQYV.

V gene TRBV7-9 combines with J gene TRBJ1-3; 10 positions agree with TRBD1. CDR1 is SEHNR, CDR2 FQNEAQ, per germline (reference sequence). V shed 5 bases, J shed 2 bases, and the junction held 9 bases outside the gene matches. This CDR3 is 17 amino acids long. CDR3 nucleotide sequence: TGTGCCAGCAGCCCAGGGGACAGGGGAGAGGCTGGAAACACCATATATTTT. This sequence encodes CASSPGDRGEAGNTIYF.

This rearrangement joins TRBV5-6 to TRBJ2-2; D is undetermined. Trimming took off 0 bases at V and 3 bases at J, with 9 bases between the two ends. Germline loops: CDR1 SGHDT, CDR2 YYEEEE. This CDR3 has 15 residues. The CDR3: CASSLEGWDTGELFF. DNA for the CDR3: TGTGCCAGCAGCTTGGAGGGCTGGGACACCGGGGAGCTGTTTTTT.

The chain employs TRBV5-8 and TRBJ1-2; 8 bases fit TRBD1. V trimming: 1 base; J trimming: 8 bases; junction bases outside the gene matches: 7. Per germline, CDR1 SGHTS and CDR2 YDEGEE. The CDR3 extends over 14 amino acids. This chain's CDR3 is CASSLLQGAQGYTF. In DNA form, the CDR3 reads TGTGCCAGCAGCTTGCTCCAGGGGGCGCAGGGCTACACCTTC.

This clone was counted a single time. V is TRBV5-4 and J is TRBJ2-7, with 10 bases matching TRBD2. Germline-derived CDR1 and CDR2 are SGHNT and YYREEE (reference sequence). The CDR3 is 16 residues long. Trimming took 0 bases from V and 8 from J; bases not matched to a gene: 11. CDR3 amino acids: CASSLGYSSGSQKQYF. CDR3 nucleotides: TGTGCCAGCAGCTTGGGATACTCTAGCGGGAGCCAAAAGCAGTACTTC.

J is TRBJ1-3 and V is TRBV19; D uncertain. V was clipped by 3 bases and J by 1 base, with 7 bases between them. The CDR3 is made up of 14 amino acids. Germline CDR1 LNHDA, CDR2 SQIVND (reference sequence). The CDR3 DNA is TGTGCCAGTAGTATCGCCCTGTCTGGAAACACCATATATTTT. Protein sequence: CASSIALSGNTIYF.

This clone was recorded once. The rearrangement joins TRBV28 to TRBJ1-2, with D tentatively TRBD1 (6 bases). Germline V gene lookup returns CDR1 MDHEN and CDR2 SYDVKM. There are 12 residues in the CDR3. Trimming stripped 3 bases from V and 8 bases from J, with 10 bases between. CDR3 in amino acids: CASSFNRAGYTF. The CDR3 DNA sequence: TGTGCCAGCAGTTTTAACAGGGCCGGCTACACCTTC.

This clone was counted once. This rearrangement joins TRBV7-6 to TRBJ1-1, with D hard to call. With 5 bases removed from V and 5 bases from J, the gap between germline ends came to 12 bases. Germline lookup yields CDR1 SGHVS and CDR2 FNYEAQ. The CDR3 consists of 13 residues. Written as DNA, the CDR3 is TGTGCCAGCAGCCTGCTTAGGGATACTGAAGCTTTCTTT. Amino acids: CASSLLRDTEAFF.

CDR3 DNA: TGTGCCAGCAGTGACAGGGGGAATCAGCCCCAGCATTTT. This encodes CASSDRGNQPQHF. This chain connects TRBV6-4 to TRBJ1-5; a weak D match, TRBD1 (6 bases). The CDR3 has 13 residues. The V end was cut by 2 bases, the J end by 4 bases, with 6 bases between. Germline values: CDR1 MRHNA, CDR2 SNTAGT.

The genes are TRBV19 and TRBJ2-1; the D call may be TRBD1 or TRBD2 (5 bases each). Deletions cut 10 bases from V and 10 bases from J, with 23 bases between. CDR3 length: 14 residues. Germline lookup yields CDR1 LNHDA and CDR2 SQIVND (reference sequence). The CDR3 spells CATAPGPGWEEQFF. The CDR3 DNA reads TGTGCCACCGCACCGGGACCTGGGTGGGAGGAGCAGTTCTTC. The full variable domain, completed using reference TRBV19 and TRBJ2-1, is DGGITQSPKYLFRKEGQNVTLSCEQNLNHDAMYWYRQDPGQGLRLIYYSQIVNDFQKGDIAEGYSVSREKKESFPLTVTSAQKNPTAFYLCATAPGPGWEEQFFGPGTRLTVL.

The chain uses TRBV7-9 and TRBJ1-4; D unresolved. Trimming took off 7 bases at V and 0 bases at J, with 9 bases between the two ends. The CDR3 loop spans 14 amino acids. Per germline, CDR1 SEHNR and CDR2 FQNEAQ (reference sequence). The CDR3 DNA follows: TGTGCCAGCAATCAGTATGCAACTAATGAAAAACTGTTTTTT. It is translated as CASNQYATNEKLFF.

This clone was recorded once. The V gene is TRBV28, the J gene TRBJ1-2; possible D gene TRBD1, 6 bases. Trimming took 7 bases from V and 8 from J, leaving 8 bases between them. CDR3 length equals 10 residues. CDR1 and CDR2 (germline): MDHEN, SYDVKM. The CDR3 region is CASNQGGYTF. The CDR3 DNA reads as TGTGCCAGCAATCAGGGGGGCTACACCTTC.

V usage is TRBV6-4 and J usage is TRBJ2-6, with 8 bases aligning to TRBD2. This CDR3 spans 17 amino acids. Germline V gives CDR1 MRHNA, CDR2 SNTAGT. The trim removed 7 bases at V and 1 base at J, leaving 9 bases unmatched. CDR3 in DNA: TGTGCCAGCATTCCGACTACGGGGGGGTCTGGGGCCAACGTCCTGACTTTC. Translating it yields CASIPTTGGSGANVLTF.

This chain links TRBV5-1 with TRBJ1-1; possibly TRBD1 for D (5 bases). CDR3 length: 17 residues. Germline CDR1 is SGHRS and CDR2 is YFSETQ. V was shortened by 0 bases and J by 1 base, with 16 bases between the two germline ends. The CDR3 is CASSLDVLRDWNTEAFF. As DNA, the CDR3 is TGCGCCAGCAGCTTGGACGTCCTCCGGGACTGGAACACTGAAGCTTTCTTT.

The CDR3 region is CASSCTTGYYTDTQYF. The CDR3 nucleotides read TGTGCCAGCAGCTGTACGACAGGGTATTACACAGATACGCAGTATTTT. The V call is TRBV5-8, the J call TRBJ2-3, with TRBD1 identical over 7 bases. The CDR3 is 16 residues long. J gave up 2 bases and V 3 bases, and 9 bases lay outside the gene matches. The germline V gene encodes CDR1 SGHTS and CDR2 YDEGEE.

This clone was detected only a few times. The chain combines TRBV21-1 with TRBJ2-7. TRBV21-1 is termed a pseudogene. The CDR3 is 16 residues long. The CDR3 bases are TGTGCCAGCAGCAAAGTCGGTTTCGAGGGGAGCTACGAGCAGTACTTC. As protein: CASSKVGFEGSYEQYF.

The V and J genes are TRBV3-1 (or the pseudogene TRBV3-2) and TRBJ1-4, with D possibly matching TRBD1 (5 bases). The V and J ends lost 1 base and 10 bases respectively, with 10 bases between them. Germline CDR1 is LGHDT and CDR2 is YNNKEL (reference sequence). CDR3 length: 13 amino acids. DNA for the CDR3: TGTGCCAGCAGCCAAGCAGAGGGGAGAAAACTGTTTTTT. This encodes CASSQAEGRKLFF.

The chain is built from TRBV19 and TRBJ1-4, with D possibly matching TRBD1 (5 bases). Deletions cut 3 bases from V and 7 bases from J, with 12 bases between. CDR1 and CDR2 from the germline V gene are LNHDA and SQIVND (reference sequence). The CDR3 sequence is 14 residues long. CDR3 sequence reads: CASSIKRGGEKLFF. CDR3 coding DNA: TGTGCCAGTAGTATTAAGAGGGGTGGTGAAAAACTGTTTTTT.

The chain is built from TRBV21-1 and TRBJ2-7. TRBV21-1 is labeled a pseudogene. There are 16 residues in the CDR3. The CDR3 region is CASSQATEFLFYEQYV. CDR3 coding DNA: TGTGCCAGCAGCCAAGCGACGGAATTCCTTTTCTACGAGCAGTACGTC.